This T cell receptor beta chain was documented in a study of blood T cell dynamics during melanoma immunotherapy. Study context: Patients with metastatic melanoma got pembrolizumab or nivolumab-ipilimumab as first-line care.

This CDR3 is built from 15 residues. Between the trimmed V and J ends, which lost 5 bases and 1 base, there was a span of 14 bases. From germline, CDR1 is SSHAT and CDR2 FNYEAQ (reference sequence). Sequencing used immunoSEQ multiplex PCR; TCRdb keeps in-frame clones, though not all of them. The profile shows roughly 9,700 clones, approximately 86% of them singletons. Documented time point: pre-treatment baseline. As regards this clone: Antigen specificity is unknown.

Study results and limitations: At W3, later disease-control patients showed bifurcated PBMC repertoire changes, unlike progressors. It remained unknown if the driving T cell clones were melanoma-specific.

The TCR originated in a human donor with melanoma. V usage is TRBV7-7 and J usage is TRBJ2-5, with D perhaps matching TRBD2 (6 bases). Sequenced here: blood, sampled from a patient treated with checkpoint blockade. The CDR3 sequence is CASSLGRTAQETQYF. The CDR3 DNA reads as TGTGCCAGCAGCCTCGGGAGAACTGCCCAAGAGACCCAGTACTTC.